The rows below give T cell receptor beta chains drawn from one sample of a study of graft-versus-host responses after intestinal transplantation. The antigens of these receptors remain unknown. The assay was immunoSEQ multiplex PCR, and TCRdb's table has in-frame clones only and misses some. The table shows about 120,000 clones, with 90% to 95% occurring only once. The sample consisted of unstimulated CD4+ T cells sorted from spleen or lymph node cells, taken before intestinal transplant. The receptors here all came from a human donor who received an intestinal transplant. The conserved cysteine and the conserved F or W are not part of the CDR3 here.

SVGTDTTGGKQY,TRBJ2-7,TRBV29-1
ASSPGQGGYYGYT,TRBJ1-2,TRBV18
ASSFQEAQY,TRBJ2-3,TRBV5-6
ASGIGQSLIEQY,TRBJ2-7,TRBV6-1
ASSKDWFSGTGGENTEAF,TRBJ1-1,TRBV21-1
ASSVSPVGSYEQY,TRBJ2-7,TRBV9
ASSFGLAGPYEQY,TRBJ2-7,TRBV6-5
ASSPRARTTEAF,TRBJ1-1,TRBV7-2
ASSFLDRPEQY,TRBJ2-7,TRBV28
ASSHRGRIDTGELF,TRBJ2-2,TRBV5-1
ASRTSGRADTGELF,TRBJ2-2,TRBV27
ASKPFGRAASRVEQY,TRBJ2-7,TRBV2
ASSLDDRGLYEQY,TRBJ2-7,TRBV11-2
ASSLTPYEQY,TRBJ2-7,TRBV7-3
ASSGGQRGVGNTIY,TRBJ1-3,TRBV5-1
ASSPFLQAEKLF,TRBJ1-4,TRBV19
ASSPVIQAANYGYT,TRBJ1-2,TRBV18
ASRLGPNEKLF,TRBJ1-4,TRBV6-1
ASGAGEAYEQY,TRBJ2-7,TRBV5-1